A single T cell receptor (beta chain) is shown here with its context. Clones were read by immunoSEQ multiplex PCR, and TCRdb kept only the in-frame ones, dropping some. The data contain roughly 40,000 clones, about 90% of them singletons. Germline V gene lookup returns CDR1 MNHEY and CDR2 SMNVEV (reference sequence). The CDR3 has 13 residues. The germline V and J ends were trimmed by 3 bases and 10 bases, with 13 bases remaining between them. These data belong to a study of T cell changes during pregnancy in multiple sclerosis. Sequences were derived from CD4+ T cells from peripheral blood mononuclear cells, sampled before pregnancy. The receptor's source is a female donor with multiple sclerosis, enrolled in a pregnancy study. The rearrangement links TRBV27 to TRBJ2-1; D is uncertain. CDR3: CASSFPTSAEQFF. CDR3 coding DNA: TGTGCCAGCAGTTTTCCGACCTCAGCGGAGCAGTTCTTC.